The rows below give T cell receptor beta chains drawn from one sample of a study of cytomegalovirus exposure and HLA in healthy donors. Profiling relied on immunoSEQ multiplex PCR, and the TCRdb table lists in-frame clones only, not all of them. The sample shows about 150,000 clones, over 90% of them seen only once. Sequences were obtained from PBMCs. These receptors all stem from a man aged 18 to 29 in good health and CMV-seropositive. Both conserved end residues are part of each CDR3. A D gene is named only where the DNA matches it firmly. Only part of the rows carry a size: once, few, many, or a class if the clone is expanded.

V: TRBV9
J: TRBJ1-2
D: NA
size: NA
DNA: TGTGCCAGCAGCGTAGGAGGGGACACGCTATATGGCTACACCTTC
CDR3: CASSVGGDTLYGYTF

V: TRBV7-2
J: TRBJ2-1
D: NA
size: NA
DNA: TGTGCCAGCAGCTTAGTGGCGGGACCCTACAATGAGCAGTTCTTC
CDR3: CASSLVAGPYNEQFF

V: TRBV29-1
J: TRBJ2-5
D: NA
size: NA
DNA: TGCAGCGTTTCGGGAGCCCAAGAGACCCAGTACTTC
CDR3: CSVSGAQETQYF

V: TRBV5-6
J: TRBJ2-1
D: NA
size: NA
DNA: TGTGCCAGCAGCTCGGGGTCTAACGTACAGTTCTTC
CDR3: CASSSGSNVQFF

V: TRBV27
J: TRBJ2-1
D: TRBD2
size: few
DNA: TGTGCCAGCAGTTTAGACCCCCAACTAGCGGGAGGTGAGCAGTTCTTC
CDR3: CASSLDPQLAGGEQFF

V: TRBV6-1
J: TRBJ1-5
D: NA
size: NA
DNA: TGTGCCAGCAGTGAGCCAGAGGTGATGTTTCATCAGCCCCAGCATTTT
CDR3: CASSEPEVMFHQPQHF

V: TRBV5-6
J: TRBJ1-6
D: TRBD1
size: NA
DNA: TGTGCCAGCAGCTTAAACCAGGGGGCGGTTAATTCACCCCTCCACTTT
CDR3: CASSLNQGAVNSPLHF

V: TRBV7-2
J: TRBJ2-5
D: TRBD1
size: NA
DNA: TGTGCCAGCAGCCCGGACAGGAGTGAGACCCAGTACTTC
CDR3: CASSPDRSETQYF

V: TRBV7-3
J: TRBJ1-2
D: NA
size: NA
DNA: TGTGCCAGCAGCTTACCAGGGTATCGTGGCTACACCTTC
CDR3: CASSLPGYRGYTF

V: TRBV7-8
J: TRBJ2-1
D: TRBD2
size: NA
DNA: TGTGCCAGCAGCTTCATCAGCGGGAGGGCCAATGAGCAGTTCTTC
CDR3: CASSFISGRANEQFF

V: TRBV6-5
J: TRBJ1-2
D: TRBD1
size: NA
DNA: TGTGCCAGCAAGGGACAGATCTATGGCTACACCTTC
CDR3: CASKGQIYGYTF

V: TRBV5-1
J: TRBJ2-1
D: TRBD2
size: NA
DNA: TGCGCCAGCACGATTGGACTAGTCTTTTACAATGAGCAGTTCTTC
CDR3: CASTIGLVFYNEQFF

V: TRBV5-1
J: TRBJ2-1
D: TRBD2
size: NA
DNA: TGCGCCAGCAGCTTGGGGACTAGCGGGTGGGATGAGCAGTTCTTC
CDR3: CASSLGTSGWDEQFF

V: TRBV27
J: TRBJ2-1
D: TRBD2
size: NA
DNA: TGTGCCAGCAGTTTACTAGCGGGAGCAGGTAATGAGCAGTTCTTC
CDR3: CASSLLAGAGNEQFF

V: TRBV18
J: TRBJ1-2
D: NA
size: NA
DNA: TGTGCCAGCTCACCGCAGGAGGGGCTCTATGGCTACACCTTC
CDR3: CASSPQEGLYGYTF

V: TRBV11-2
J: TRBJ2-7
D: NA
size: NA
DNA: TGTGCCAGCAGCTTAGCCCCTCTCCTCTCCTACGAGCAGTACTTC
CDR3: CASSLAPLLSYEQYF

V: TRBV11-2
J: TRBJ1-2
D: NA
size: once
DNA: TGTGCCAGCAGCCCGGCGGGGGGCTGGGGCTACACCTTC
CDR3: CASSPAGGWGYTF

V: TRBV4-1
J: TRBJ2-7
D: TRBD2
size: NA
DNA: TGCGCCAGCAGCCAAGGGGTAGCGGGAGCCTACGAGCAGTACTTC
CDR3: CASSQGVAGAYEQYF

V: TRBV4-1
J: TRBJ2-1
D: TRBD2
size: NA
DNA: TGCGCCAGCAGCCCTAGACTAGCGGGAGAGGCCATCTACAATGAGCAGTTCTTC
CDR3: CASSPRLAGEAIYNEQFF

V: TRBV15
J: TRBJ1-2
D: TRBD1
size: once
DNA: TGTGCCACCAGCAGAGCCGGGACAGTTGGCTACACCTTC
CDR3: CATSRAGTVGYTF

V: TRBV6-5
J: TRBJ2-2
D: NA
size: few
DNA: TGTGCCAGCAGTTACCCGTCAGGGGTTCATGGCGGGGAGCTGTTTTTT
CDR3: CASSYPSGVHGGELFF

V: TRBV2
J: TRBJ2-3
D: TRBD2
size: NA
DNA: TGTGCCAGCAGTGACGCGGGAGGGGTGGATACGCAGTATTTT
CDR3: CASSDAGGVDTQYF